A single sample is the source of the 3 T cell receptor beta chains below, sequenced in a study of T-cell memory formation after mild COVID-19. A single record per CDR3 protein comes from TCRdb applying MiXCR to the 5' RACE reads. This repertoire shows approximately 410,000 distinct CDR3 sequences, roughly a quarter found once; its top ten account for about an eighth. Specimen: PBMCs or a T cell subset sorted from them (not recorded which). The receptors here all came from an adult woman who had mild COVID-19 (a few samples of this study predate the infection). Cell type and time point are not known.

The chain is built from TRBV29-1 and TRBJ2-1, with D possibly being TRBD1 (6 bases). V lost 7 bases and J 8 bases, leaving 15 bases between the germline ends. Germline CDR1 reads SQVTM; CDR2 reads ANQGSEA. The CDR3 consists of 12 residues. In DNA form, the CDR3 reads TGCAGCGCCCTCGACAGGTTCTATGAGCAGTTCTTC. Translating gives CSALDRFYEQFF.

The chain carries TRBV4-3 and TRBJ2-3, with D maybe TRBD2 (5 bases). The CDR3 is 16 residues long. Germline-derived CDR1 and CDR2 are LGHNA and YSLEER. Trimming shortened V by 3 bases and J by 2 bases, and 15 bases separated the two germline ends. The CDR3 region is CASSQILGRLTDTQYF. The CDR3 DNA sequence: TGCGCCAGCAGCCAGATACTAGGCCGACTCACAGATACGCAGTATTTT.

The rearrangement links TRBV6-1 to TRBJ2-1; D possibly uses TRBD1 or TRBD2 (5 bases each). V dropped 4 bases and J dropped 12 bases, with 13 bases sitting between them. CDR1 MNHNS and CDR2 SASEGT come from the germline V gene. There are 12 residues in the CDR3. Here the CDR3 reads CASSAGPPVQFF. Written as DNA, the CDR3 is TGTGCCAGCAGTGCGGGACCGCCGGTGCAGTTCTTC.